This entry concerns a single TCR beta chain. Assay: immunoSEQ multiplex PCR; the TCRdb copy retains only in-frame clones and omits some. The repertoire holds more than 90,000 clones, with around 87% as singletons. This entry is derived from a study of T cell responses to AZD1222 COVID-19 vaccine. J gave up 2 bases and V 5 bases, and 4 bases lay outside the gene matches. Germline CDR1 LGHNA, CDR2 YNFKEQ. This CDR3 contains 15 residues. The TCR comes from an adult who received the AZD1222 COVID-19 vaccine. This chain uses TRBV4-2 with TRBJ2-3; 10 bases fit TRBD2. Sequencing was performed on peripheral blood, taken 28 days after the second AZD1222 dose. The CDR3 sequence is CASSVGTSDTDTQYF. For the CDR3, the DNA is TGTGCCAGCAGCGTTGGGACTAGCGACACAGATACGCAGTATTTT.